This T cell receptor beta chain came from a study of T cells in Graves' hyperthyroidism and ophthalmopathy. Using RNA transcripts as the source, TCR beta CDR3 regions were amplified. Initially, a first-round RT-PCR of the TCR CDR3 employed the HTBI primer set. TCRdb re-called the multiplex PCR reads through MiXCR, storing one row per CDR3 protein. The sample has about 380,000 distinct CDR3 sequences, approximately 17% seen once. Trimming pared 6 bases from V and 2 bases from J, leaving 18 bases between. Germline V gives CDR1 DFQATT, CDR2 SNEGSKA (reference sequence). CDR3 size: 15 residues. The sample holds a few counts of this clonotype.

The rearrangement links TRBV20-1 to TRBJ2-3; D uncertain. The receptor's source is a man aged 18 to 29 with Graves' ophthalmopathy. The specimen was blood. The CDR3 sequence: CSAEPQDLATDTQYF. In nucleotides, the CDR3 is TGCAGTGCAGAGCCCCAGGACCTCGCCACAGATACGCAGTATTTT.